These 27 T cell receptor beta chains share one sample of origin, sequenced in a study of technical replicates of blood from several donors. TCRdb's table, derived via immunoSEQ multiplex PCR, lists solely in-frame clones and lacks some. The table shows 80,000 or so clones, with around 96% occurring only once. The sample comprised T cells isolated from PBMCs. These receptors all stem from a human donor in good health.

V and J are TRBV30 and TRBJ1-1, with 11 bases matching TRBD1. Germline loops: CDR1 GTSNPN, CDR2 SVGIG (reference sequence). Trimming took 8 bases from V and 4 from J; bases not matched to a gene: 6. The CDR3 runs to 13 residues. Written as DNA, the CDR3 is TGTGCCCGGGGGGACAGGGGGTCCACTGAAGCTTTCTTT. It codes for CARGDRGSTEAFF.

V gene TRBV5-1 combines with J gene TRBJ2-7, with D perhaps TRBD2 (6 bases). There are 15 residues in the CDR3. Trimming took 0 bases from V and 2 from J, leaving 12 bases between them. The germline V gene has CDR1 SGHRS and CDR2 YFSETQ. The CDR3 sequence: CASSLDSGGPYEQYF. The CDR3, as DNA: TGCGCCAGCAGCTTGGATTCCGGGGGTCCCTACGAGCAGTACTTC.

The chain recombines TRBV11-2 with TRBJ1-6; TRBD1 matches at 11 bases. With V trimmed by 7 bases and J by 10 bases, 6 bases remained unmatched. Germline V gene lookup returns CDR1 SGHAT and CDR2 FQNNGV. This CDR3 is 14 amino acids long. For the CDR3, the DNA is TGTGCCAGCAACGTTGGGGACAGGGGGTCACCCCTCCACTTT. Its protein is CASNVGDRGSPLHF.

This chain links TRBV7-6 with TRBJ2-5, with TRBD2 matching over 15 bases. The V segment lost 1 base and the J segment 3 bases; nucleotides outside the gene matches: 12. The CDR3 length is 20 residues. Per germline, CDR1 SGHVS and CDR2 FNYEAQ. The CDR3 DNA sequence: TGTGCCAGCAGCTTAGATGGACTAGCGGGAGGGGGAATACTGGAAGAGACCCAGTACTTC. Translated: CASSLDGLAGGGILEETQYF.

The chain couples TRBV5-4 to TRBJ2-7, with TRBD2 matching 10 bases. This CDR3 comprises 14 residues. The V segment lost 4 bases and the J segment 2 bases; nucleotides outside the gene matches: 3. Germline V gene lookup returns CDR1 SGHNT and CDR2 YYREEE (reference sequence). CDR3: CASSRGLAAYEQYF. The CDR3 DNA reads TGTGCCAGCAGCCGTGGACTAGCGGCCTACGAGCAGTACTTC. Looking up the rest from reference TRBV5-4 and TRBJ2-7 gives the full variable domain: ETGVTQSPTHLIKTRGQQVTLRCSSQSGHNTVSWYQQALGQGPQFIFQYYREEENGRGNFPPRFSGLQFPNYSSELNVNALELDDSALYLCASSRGLAAYEQYFGPGTRLTVT.

The chain joins TRBV6-1 to TRBJ1-2; D is uncertain. The CDR3 length is 13 residues. Trimming took 6 bases from V and 3 from J, leaving 11 bases between them. Germline CDR1 is MNHNS and CDR2 is SASEGT. CDR3 loop: CASRYNFHYGYTF. CDR3 DNA sequence: TGTGCCAGCAGGTACAATTTCCACTATGGCTACACCTTC.

This chain uses TRBV7-9 with TRBJ2-7, with 11 positions matching TRBD2. The junction had 12 bases not matched to a gene; V was cut back by 5 bases and J by 3 bases. The CDR3 contains 17 residues. Per germline, CDR1 SEHNR and CDR2 FQNEAQ (reference sequence). This CDR3 is CASSPPLGLADNYEQYF. The CDR3 DNA reads TGTGCCAGCAGCCCACCACTGGGACTAGCGGATAACTACGAGCAGTACTTC.

This clone appeared a single time. The chain carries TRBV5-6 and TRBJ2-7; D gene uncertain. Germline CDR1 SGHDT, CDR2 YYEEEE. The CDR3 has 11 residues. Deletions cut 0 bases from V and 5 bases from J, with 3 bases between. Here the CDR3 DNA reads TGTGCCAGCAGCTTGGCCGACGAGCAGTACTTC. It encodes CASSLADEQYF.

This sequence joins TRBV13 and TRBJ2-7; weak D call: TRBD2 (7 bases). Per the germline V gene, CDR1 is PRHDT and CDR2 is FYEKMQ (reference sequence). Trimming left V 5 bases short and J 0 bases short, with 17 bases between. This CDR3 has 16 residues. The CDR3 DNA reads TGTGCCAGCAGCGACAATACGGGGGGCCCCTCCTACGAGCAGTACTTC. As protein: CASSDNTGGPSYEQYF.

This clone was counted a single time. The V call is TRBV7-8, the J call TRBJ1-5; unclear D gene. In germline, CDR1 is SGHVS, CDR2 FQNEAQ. Trimming removed 4 bases at V and 3 bases at J, with 16 bases between. The CDR3 runs to 16 residues. CDR3 in amino acids: CASSSQVESHNQPQHF. Here the CDR3 DNA reads TGTGCCAGCAGCTCCCAAGTTGAATCACACAATCAGCCCCAGCATTTT.

The chain has TRBV25-1 and TRBJ2-7; D may be TRBD2 (5 bases). Germline CDR1 is MGHDK and CDR2 is SYGVNS. CDR3 length: 13 amino acids. Trimming took off 7 bases at V and 0 bases at J, with 10 bases between the two ends. The CDR3 nucleotides read TGTGCCAGCACTACGGGAAACTCCTACGAGCAGTACTTC. It translates to CASTTGNSYEQYF.

The chain recombines TRBV25-1 with TRBJ2-1; 10 nucleotides line up with TRBD2. This CDR3 is built from 16 residues. The V gene end was trimmed by 3 bases and the J gene end by 4 bases; junction bases not matched to a gene: 6. Germline loops: CDR1 MGHDK, CDR2 SYGVNS. The CDR3 DNA reads as TGTGCCAGCAGTGAGTTGGGACTAGCGCATTACAATGAGCAGTTCTTC. Protein: CASSELGLAHYNEQFF.

V usage is TRBV28 and J usage is TRBJ1-5, with D tentatively TRBD1 (5 bases). This CDR3 region has 15 residues. Looked up from germline, CDR1 is MDHEN and CDR2 is SYDVKM. Trimming took off 7 bases at V and 7 bases at J, with 20 bases between the two ends. The CDR3 reads CASTLGGVVAQPQHF. Written as DNA, the CDR3 is TGTGCCAGCACCCTGGGGGGGGTCGTTGCACAGCCCCAGCATTTT.

The V call is TRBV4-1, the J call TRBJ2-7; 9 bases align to TRBD1. The V segment lost 0 bases and the J segment 3 bases; nucleotides outside the gene matches: 12. Germline V CDR1 and CDR2: MGHRA, YSYEKL. CDR3 length: 18 residues. CDR3 DNA sequence: TGCGCCAGCAGCCAAGATGGGCCTTCGACAGGGGGGTTCTACGAGCAGTACTTC. Its protein product is CASSQDGPSTGGFYEQYF.

This clone was counted a single time. This chain connects TRBV11-2 to TRBJ2-1; the D gene is possibly TRBD2 (6 bases). The CDR3 totals 19 residues. V lost 1 base to trimming and J lost 3 bases, with 22 bases between them. Germline V gene sequence: CDR1 SGHAT, CDR2 FQNNGV. The CDR3 sequence is CASSLAPGVATNLYNEQFF. The CDR3 nucleotides read TGTGCCAGCAGCTTAGCTCCGGGGGTGGCTACAAATCTCTACAATGAGCAGTTCTTC.

The chain uses TRBV6-6 and TRBJ1-1, with 7 positions matching TRBD1. The CDR3 is 14 amino acids. Germline-derived CDR1 and CDR2 are MNHNY and SVGAGI (reference sequence). Trimming at V came to 1 base and at J to 3 bases, leaving 2 bases not matched to a gene. The CDR3 here is CASSYFTGDTEAFF. The DNA for the CDR3 is TGTGCCAGCAGTTACTTCACAGGGGACACTGAAGCTTTCTTT.

The J gene is TRBJ2-2, the V gene TRBV5-6; D possibly corresponds to TRBD1 (6 bases). This CDR3 has 16 amino acids. Germline V gene data show CDR1 as SGHDT and CDR2 as YYEEEE. V dropped 4 bases and J dropped 4 bases, with 17 bases sitting between them. CDR3 sequence: CASSDAGQPATGELFF. The DNA of the CDR3 is TGTGCCAGCAGCGACGCAGGACAGCCCGCCACCGGGGAGCTGTTTTTT.

This chain joins TRBV6-1 and TRBJ2-7, with no clear D. Trimming cost V 2 bases and J 6 bases, with 14 bases left between them. The CDR3 has 14 residues. The germline V gene has CDR1 MNHNS and CDR2 SASEGT. The CDR3 coding sequence is TGTGCCAGCAGTGAACCGTTCGTGCGGTCCGAGCAGTACTTC. Translated, it gives CASSEPFVRSEQYF.

V is TRBV5-6 and J is TRBJ1-2; tentative D call: TRBD1 (6 bases). Trimming removed 0 bases from V and 6 bases from J, with 15 bases in between. Germline V gives CDR1 SGHDT, CDR2 YYEEEE. The CDR3 extends over 15 amino acids. CDR3 sequence (DNA): TGTGCCAGCAGCTTGGGGCGACAGGTCCTGAATGGCTACACCTTC. The encoded protein is CASSLGRQVLNGYTF. The full variable domain, completed using reference TRBV5-6 and TRBJ1-2, is DAGVTQSPTHLIKTRGQQVTLRCSPKSGHDTVSWYQQALGQGPQFIFQYYEEEERQRGNFPDRFSGHQFPNYSSELNVNALLLGDSALYLCASSLGRQVLNGYTFGSGTRLTVV.

The chain recombines TRBV28 with TRBJ2-7; 7 bases are shared with TRBD1. V shed 5 bases, J shed 0 bases, and the junction held 7 bases outside the gene matches. CDR1 and CDR2 from the germline V gene are MDHEN and SYDVKM. CDR3 size: 15 residues. The DNA of the CDR3 is TGTGCCAGCAGTCCCCCGACAGGGAGCTCCTACGAGCAGTACTTC. Protein sequence: CASSPPTGSSYEQYF.

The chain carries TRBV2 and TRBJ2-5; TRBD1 aligns across 11 bases. This CDR3 has 14 residues. Looked up from germline, CDR1 is SNHLY and CDR2 is FYNNEI. With V trimmed by 10 bases and J by 6 bases, 10 bases remained unmatched. For the CDR3, the DNA is TGTGCCACCTGTCCCGGGACAGGGGGAAAGACCCAGTACTTC. Encoded protein: CATCPGTGGKTQYF. Together with reference TRBV2 and TRBJ2-5, the CDR3 gives the full variable domain: EPEVTQTPSHQVTQMGQEVILRCVPISNHLYFYWYRQILGQKVEFLVSFYNNEISEKSEIFDDQFSVERPDGSNFTLKIRSTKLEDSAMYFCATCPGTGGKTQYFGPGTRLLVL.

The chain combines TRBV7-8 with TRBJ1-5; D unclear. The CDR3 loop spans 15 amino acids. Per the germline V gene, CDR1 is SGHVS and CDR2 is FQNEAQ. Trimming took off 5 bases at V and 0 bases at J, with 11 bases between the two ends. CDR3 in DNA: TGTGCCAGCAGCCACGACAAGTATAGCAATCAGCCCCAGCATTTT. Its translation is CASSHDKYSNQPQHF.

The chain joins TRBV4-2 to TRBJ1-4; 9 bases are shared with TRBD1. J was trimmed by 7 bases and V by 7 bases; bases with no gene match: 13. From germline, CDR1 is LGHNA and CDR2 YNFKEQ. The CDR3 length is 16 residues. CDR3 sequence (DNA): TGTGCCAGCAAAGATAATCCGGGACAGGGTGTTGAAAAACTGTTTTTT. Its translation is CASKDNPGQGVEKLFF.

The CDR3 DNA sequence: TGTGCCGTTCCCCATCCAGGGCACTATGGCTACACCTTC. Translating gives CAVPHPGHYGYTF. The chain is built from TRBV7-9 and TRBJ1-2; D possibly corresponds to TRBD1 (5 bases). CDR1 and CDR2 (germline): SEHNR, FQNEAQ (reference sequence). Deletions cut 11 bases from V and 3 bases from J, with 16 bases between. This CDR3 is 13 amino acids long.

The chain has TRBV6-5 and TRBJ2-1; 7 bases map to TRBD2. There are 13 residues in the CDR3. V shed 8 bases, J shed 2 bases, and the junction held 3 bases outside the gene matches. Germline values: CDR1 MNHEY, CDR2 SVGAGI. The CDR3 DNA follows: TGTGCCAGCCGGCGGGGGACCTACAATGAGCAGTTCTTC. It translates to CASRRGTYNEQFF.

The chain combines TRBV13 with TRBJ2-7; D perhaps matches TRBD2 (6 bases). Deletions cut 2 bases from V and 2 bases from J, with 10 bases between. The CDR3 extends over 14 amino acids. Germline assignment: CDR1 PRHDT and CDR2 FYEKMQ (reference sequence). CDR3 sequence (DNA): TGTGCCAGCAGCTTACGTCGGGAGACCTACGAGCAGTACTTC. Protein sequence: CASSLRRETYEQYF.

The V call is TRBV4-1, the J call TRBJ2-3, with D maybe TRBD1 (6 bases). CDR3 length: 15 residues. Per germline, CDR1 MGHRA and CDR2 YSYEKL. Trimming removed 3 bases from V and 2 bases from J, with 12 bases in between. This CDR3 is CASSQWQGSTDTQYF. The CDR3 DNA reads TGCGCCAGCAGCCAGTGGCAGGGGTCCACAGATACGCAGTATTTT.